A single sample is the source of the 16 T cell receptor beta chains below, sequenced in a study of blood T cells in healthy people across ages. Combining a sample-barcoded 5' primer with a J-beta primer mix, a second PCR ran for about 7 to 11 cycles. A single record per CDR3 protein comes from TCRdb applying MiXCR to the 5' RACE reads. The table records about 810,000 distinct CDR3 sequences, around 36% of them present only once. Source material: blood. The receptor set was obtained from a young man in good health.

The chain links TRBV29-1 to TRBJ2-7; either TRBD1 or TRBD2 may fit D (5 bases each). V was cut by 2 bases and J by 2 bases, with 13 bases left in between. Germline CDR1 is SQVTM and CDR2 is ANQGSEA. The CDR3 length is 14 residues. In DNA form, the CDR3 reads TGCAGCGTTGAAAAACCAGGGACCCCCTACGAGCAGTACTTC. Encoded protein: CSVEKPGTPYEQYF.

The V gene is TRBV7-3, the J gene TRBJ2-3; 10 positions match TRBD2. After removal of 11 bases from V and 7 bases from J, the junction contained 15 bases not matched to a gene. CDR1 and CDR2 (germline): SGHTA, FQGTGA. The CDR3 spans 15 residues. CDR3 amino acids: CASQMEASGGYTQYF. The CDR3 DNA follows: TGTGCCTCCCAAATGGAGGCTAGCGGGGGATATACGCAGTATTTT.

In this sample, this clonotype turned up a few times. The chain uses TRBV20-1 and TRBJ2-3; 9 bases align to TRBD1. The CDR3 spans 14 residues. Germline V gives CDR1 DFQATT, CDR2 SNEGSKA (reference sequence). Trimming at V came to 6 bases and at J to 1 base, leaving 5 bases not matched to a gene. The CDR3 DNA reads TGCAGTGCATCAACAGGGGGCGGCACAGATACGCAGTATTTT. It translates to CSASTGGGTDTQYF.

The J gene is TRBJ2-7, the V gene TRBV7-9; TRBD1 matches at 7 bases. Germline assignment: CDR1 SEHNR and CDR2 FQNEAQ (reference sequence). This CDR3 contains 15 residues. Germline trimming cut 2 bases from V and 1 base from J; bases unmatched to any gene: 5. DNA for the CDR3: TGTGCCAGCAGCTTAATACAGGGGAGATCCTACGAGCAGTACTTC. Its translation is CASSLIQGRSYEQYF.

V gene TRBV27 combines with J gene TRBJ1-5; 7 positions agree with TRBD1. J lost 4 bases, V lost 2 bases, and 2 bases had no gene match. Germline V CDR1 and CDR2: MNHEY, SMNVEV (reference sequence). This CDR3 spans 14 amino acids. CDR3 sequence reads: CASSLPGQNQPQHF. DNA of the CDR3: TGTGCCAGCAGTTTACCGGGACAGAATCAGCCCCAGCATTTT.

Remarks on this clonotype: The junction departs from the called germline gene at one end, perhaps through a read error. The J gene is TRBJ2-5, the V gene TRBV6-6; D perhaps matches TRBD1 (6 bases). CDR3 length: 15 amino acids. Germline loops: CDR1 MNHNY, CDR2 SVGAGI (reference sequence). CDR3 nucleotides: TGTGCCCGCAGTTTCTCGCAGGGACACAGAGAGACCCAGTACTTC. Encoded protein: CARSFSQGHRETQYF.

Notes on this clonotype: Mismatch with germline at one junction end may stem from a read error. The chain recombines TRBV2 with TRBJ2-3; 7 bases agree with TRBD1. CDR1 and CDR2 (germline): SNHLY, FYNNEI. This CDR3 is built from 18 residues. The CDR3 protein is CAGSEEEGAQTSTDTQYF. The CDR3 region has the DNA TGTGCCGGCAGTGAAGAAGAGGGGGCTCAAACTAGCACAGATACGCAGTATTTT.

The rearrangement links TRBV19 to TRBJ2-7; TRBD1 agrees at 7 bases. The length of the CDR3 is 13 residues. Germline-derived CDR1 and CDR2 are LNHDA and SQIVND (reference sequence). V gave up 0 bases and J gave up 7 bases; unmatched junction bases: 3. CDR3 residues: CASSIDRGNEQYF. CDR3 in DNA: TGTGCCAGTAGTATAGACAGGGGGAATGAGCAGTACTTC. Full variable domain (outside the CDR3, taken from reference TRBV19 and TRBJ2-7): DGGITQSPKYLFRKEGQNVTLSCEQNLNHDAMYWYRQDPGQGLRLIYYSQIVNDFQKGDIAEGYSVSREKKESFPLTVTSAQKNPTAFYLCASSIDRGNEQYFGPGTRLTVT.

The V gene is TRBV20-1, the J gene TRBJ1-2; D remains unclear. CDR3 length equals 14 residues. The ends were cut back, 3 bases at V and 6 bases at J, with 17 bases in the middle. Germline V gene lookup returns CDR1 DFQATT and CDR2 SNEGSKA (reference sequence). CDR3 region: CSASGSSLRNGYTF. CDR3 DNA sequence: TGCAGTGCTAGCGGCAGCTCCCTTAGGAATGGCTACACCTTC.

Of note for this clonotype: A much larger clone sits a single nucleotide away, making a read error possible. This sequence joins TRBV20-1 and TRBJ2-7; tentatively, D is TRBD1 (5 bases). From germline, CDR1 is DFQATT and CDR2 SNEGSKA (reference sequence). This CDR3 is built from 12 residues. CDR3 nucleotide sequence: TGCAGTGCTAGACCAGACAGCCCCGAGCGGTACTTC. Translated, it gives CSARPDSPERYF.

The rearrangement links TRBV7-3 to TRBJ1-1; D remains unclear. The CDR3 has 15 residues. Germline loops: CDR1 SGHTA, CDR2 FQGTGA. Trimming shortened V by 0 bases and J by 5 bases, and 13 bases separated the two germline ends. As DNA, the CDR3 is TGTGCCAGCAGCTTAACGGCTGGACTACAGACTGAAGCTTTCTTT. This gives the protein CASSLTAGLQTEAFF.

The CDR3 DNA reads TGCAGTGCCAGTACCGCACAGGCACCAACTAATGAAAAACTGTTTTTT. It yields the protein CSASTAQAPTNEKLFF. The chain carries TRBV20-1 and TRBJ1-4; possible D gene TRBD1, 5 bases. Germline V gene lookup returns CDR1 DFQATT and CDR2 SNEGSKA (reference sequence). V was shortened by 6 bases and J by 0 bases, with 17 bases between the two germline ends. The CDR3 length is 16 residues.

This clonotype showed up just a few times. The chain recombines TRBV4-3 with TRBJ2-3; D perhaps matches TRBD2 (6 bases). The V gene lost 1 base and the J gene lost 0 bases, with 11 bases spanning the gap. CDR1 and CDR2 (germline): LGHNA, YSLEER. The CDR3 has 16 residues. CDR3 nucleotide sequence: TGCGCCAGCAGCCAAGCGATGGCGGGGAGCACAGATACGCAGTATTTT. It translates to CASSQAMAGSTDTQYF.

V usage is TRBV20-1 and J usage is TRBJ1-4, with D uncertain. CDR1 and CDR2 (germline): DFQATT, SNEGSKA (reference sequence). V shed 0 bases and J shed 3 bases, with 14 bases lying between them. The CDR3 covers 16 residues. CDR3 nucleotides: TGCAGTGCTAGAGATCCTTCCGGGTTGCCTAATGAAAAACTGTTTTTT. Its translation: CSARDPSGLPNEKLFF.

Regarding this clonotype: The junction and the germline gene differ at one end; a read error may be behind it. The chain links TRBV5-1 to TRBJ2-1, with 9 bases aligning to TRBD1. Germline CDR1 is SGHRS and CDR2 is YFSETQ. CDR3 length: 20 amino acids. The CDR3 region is CASTWPTGQGFRYSYNEKFF. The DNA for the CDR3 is TGCGCCAGCACCTGGCCGACGGGACAGGGTTTTCGATACAGCTACAATGAGAAGTTCTTC.

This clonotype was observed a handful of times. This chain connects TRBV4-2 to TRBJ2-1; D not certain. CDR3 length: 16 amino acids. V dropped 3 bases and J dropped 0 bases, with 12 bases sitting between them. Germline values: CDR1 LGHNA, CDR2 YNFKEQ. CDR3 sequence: CASSHVTASSYNEQFF. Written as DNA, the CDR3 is TGTGCCAGCAGCCACGTGACTGCAAGCTCCTACAATGAGCAGTTCTTC.